This entry features one T cell receptor (beta chain) sequence. There are a few counts of this clone. The clone's antigen remains unknown. No much larger clonotype is one base removed from it; base qualities were not supplied. Each donor gave one peripheral blood draw, roughly 0.11 L on average, collected into heparinised tubes. Naive, central memory, regulatory and stem cell-like memory CD4+ T cells were sorted on a BD FACSAria II using a panel including CD45RO, CCR7, CD25, CD127, CD95 and CD27. Purity was above 95% for every sorted population. PBMCs were separated immediately by Lymphoprep density gradient centrifugation and were stained directly, without being cultured. So that batch effects would be minimized, each experiment stained and sorted samples in pairs, pairing one healthy donor with one patient. The data were taken from a study of beta chain features in type 1 diabetes (dated by TCRdb to between 2017 and 2018). In the study overall: Patients and healthy donors did not differ in mean age, gender distribution, total cell number or subset yield. Naive and central memory subsets were obtained from all 30 or so donors, but regulatory and stem cell-like memory subsets were isolated from only 8 patients and roughly 8 healthy donors. In the study, TCRB repertoires of sorted circulating CD4+ T cell subsets from recently diagnosed type 1 diabetes patients were compared with those of matched healthy donors. A total of roughly 100 million sorted cells were examined across all samples, and the number of cells per subset was strongly correlated with RNA yield.

The entire amount of isolated RNA was reverse transcribed using the High Capacity cDNA Reverse Transcription Kit, so the sequenced TCRB transcripts were expressed ones. Deep immunoSEQ sequencing was performed on naive, central memory and regulatory T cell samples, with an average of roughly 3.6 million total reads per sample. Sorted cells were lysed in RLT buffer, and RNA was extracted using DNase-treated RNeasy Micro or Mini kits according to cell number. To prevent cross-contamination, every cell subset was processed on its own, while patient and healthy donor samples were processed together. TCRB sequences were amplified from cDNA with the immunoSEQ multiplex PCR, producing 87-bp fragments spanning the CDR3 region. Sequencing of the amplicons was done on the Illumina HiSeq platform. Per the source publication's procedure: Synthetic template baselines were used to correct PCR bias computationally, reads within Hamming distance 2 were collapsed, and singletons that could not be merged were discarded. By aligning reads against IMGT, V, D and J genes, CDR3 length, and insertions or deletions at six rearrangement sites were assigned. Clonotype counts were normalized to sorted cell number within each subset before computing true diversity and Gini coefficients with the tcR R package. Repertoire sharing was quantified using the overlap coefficient calculated on TCRB nucleotide sequences. TCRdb limited this immuneACCESS table to in-frame rearrangements with V and J called. A share of clones is missing; checked studies link under half to unresolved V genes, and the rest is unexplained. The V and J calls and clone size were taken over from that table, and D and trimming were inferred from the DNA. This sample is represented by some 360,000 clones; over 8.5% of them were singletons. The ten largest clones represent roughly 0.54% of the sample.

Findings and caveats that apply to the study as a whole: Shorter templates might have been favored by PCR, but patient and control samples were amplified and corrected together, so both groups would have been affected equally by any skew. Type 1 diabetes patients showed a moderate but significant shortening of TCRB CDR3 length in all four CD4+ subsets. Fewer insertions and more nucleotide deletions at VDJ recombination sites were observed in patients with type 1 diabetes, implying thymic rearrangement abnormalities. Only small numbers of individuals were included in the HLA sub-analyses, which left unresolved whether HLA type had any influence on TCRB rearrangement. Because cDNA was sequenced instead of genomic DNA, activated cells with high expression could be over-represented, although the groups did not differ in activation or CD3 levels. Naive, central memory and regulatory TCRB repertoires appeared more similar among patients than among healthy donors.

Measured from the cysteine to the phenylalanine, the CDR3 is 17 residues long. This entry keeps only the CDR3 DNA: 51 bases, framed from base 1. According to the germline V gene (reference sequence), CDR1 reads MNHEY and CDR2 reads SMNVEV. Trimming removed 0 bases from V and 3 bases from J; the gene matches leave 7 bases unexplained. The rearranged chain carries TRBV27 and TRBJ1-1; TRBD1 matches 10 bases in the middle. This TCR came from a man aged 25-40 years with type 1 diabetes. Input material: central memory CD4+ T cells from blood. This receptor carries the CDR3 CASSLSDRGRGYTEAFF. The DNA is as follows: TGTGCCAGCAGTTTATCTGACAGGGGGCGAGGGTACACTGAAGCTTTCTTT.